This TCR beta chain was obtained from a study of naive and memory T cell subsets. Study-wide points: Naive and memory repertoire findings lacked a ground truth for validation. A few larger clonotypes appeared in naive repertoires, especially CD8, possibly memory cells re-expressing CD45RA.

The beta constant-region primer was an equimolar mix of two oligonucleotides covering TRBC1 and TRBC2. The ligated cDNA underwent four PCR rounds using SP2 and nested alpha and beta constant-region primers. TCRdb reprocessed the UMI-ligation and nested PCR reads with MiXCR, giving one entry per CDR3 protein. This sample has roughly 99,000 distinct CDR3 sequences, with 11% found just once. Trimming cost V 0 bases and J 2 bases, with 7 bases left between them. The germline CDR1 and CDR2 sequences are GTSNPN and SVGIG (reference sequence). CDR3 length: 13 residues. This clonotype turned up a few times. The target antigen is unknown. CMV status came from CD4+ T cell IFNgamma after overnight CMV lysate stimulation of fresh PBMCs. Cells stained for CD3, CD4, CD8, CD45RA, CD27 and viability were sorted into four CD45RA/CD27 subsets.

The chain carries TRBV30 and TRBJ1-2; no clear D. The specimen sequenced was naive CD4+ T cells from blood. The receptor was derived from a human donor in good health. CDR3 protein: CAWSVVINYGYTF. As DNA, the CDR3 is TGTGCCTGGAGTGTGGTCATAAACTATGGCTACACCTTC.